Sequencing of this T cell receptor beta chain was carried out in a study of T cell changes during pregnancy in multiple sclerosis. Only in-frame clones appear in the TCRdb table, and some are missing; sequencing was by immunoSEQ multiplex PCR. The table shows roughly 46,000 clones, with 94% occurring only once. The V and J ends lost 0 bases and 2 bases, in that order; junction bases with no gene match: 2. This CDR3 has 15 amino acids. The germline gives CDR1 LGHNA, CDR2 YSLEER. This sequence was found in a female donor with multiple sclerosis, enrolled in a pregnancy study. The material sequenced was CD8+ T cells from peripheral blood mononuclear cells, taken in the first trimester of pregnancy. V gene TRBV4-3 combines with J gene TRBJ2-5; 8 bases align to TRBD1. CDR3 amino acids: CASSQEDRVQETQYF. The CDR3 DNA is TGCGCCAGCAGCCAAGAGGACAGGGTGCAAGAGACCCAGTACTTC.